Listed below are T cell receptor beta chains from one sample, sequenced in a study of blood T cells in healthy people across ages. Via MiXCR, TCRdb re-called the 5' RACE reads, giving one row per CDR3 protein. The sample holds about 1.7 million distinct CDR3 sequences; 28% are singletons and the top ten take over 7%. The sample taken for sequencing was blood. These TCRs come from a woman aged 25 to 39 in good health. The CDR3 runs from the conserved cysteine through the conserved F or W.

>TRBJ1-1|TRBV6-6
CASSLALLRGNTEAFF
>TRBJ2-1|TRBV7-9
CASSLLNSLNEQFF
>TRBJ2-1|TRBV5-1
CASSLYFYNEQFF
>TRBJ2-1|TRBV20-1
CSANKGAGGPVDEQFF
>TRBJ2-7|TRBV12-3/TRBV12-4
CASSPDPETYEQYF
>TRBJ2-1|TRBV2
CATELAGGRDEQFF
>TRBJ1-6|TRBV7-9
CASSSSSTSGNSPLHF
>TRBJ2-1|TRBV6-2/TRBV6-3
CTSSALAGNWNEQFF
>TRBJ2-6|TRBV19
CASSSPHSGANVLTF
>TRBJ2-1|TRBV9
CASSTGLAYAEQFF
>TRBJ1-5|TRBV3-1
CASRGTGAHSAQHF
>.|TRBV7-2
CASSRGPLAGGVETQYF
>TRBJ1-1|TRBV5-1
CASSLRPWQGIGWENTEAFF
>TRBJ1-1|TRBV12-3/TRBV12-4
CAGSLQGDTEAFF
>TRBJ1-5|TRBV5-1
CASSSRTDRPNQPQHF
>TRBJ1-1|TRBV5-1
CASSLAVGPNTEAFF
>TRBJ2-7|TRBV4-3
CASSQDPPTSPFYEQYF
>TRBJ2-7|TRBV10-3
CATSGGDYEQYF